This T cell receptor beta chain was recovered during a study of T-cell reconstitution after alpha-beta-depleted transplantation in children. V was pared by 0 bases and J by 5 bases, with 11 bases between. This CDR3 has 15 amino acids. In germline, CDR1 is MGHRA, CDR2 YSYEKL. This clonotype was observed a few times. Preparation of the TCRbeta library was carried out with unique molecular identifiers. Each CDR3 protein gets one entry after TCRdb re-called the PCR reads with MiXCR. The profile shows around 800,000 distinct CDR3 sequences, around 15% of them singletons. Here the sequenced sample was PBMCs, mostly from graft donor cells, taken 360 days after TCRalphabeta/CD19-depleted stem cell transplant. The V and J genes are TRBV4-1 and TRBJ1-5; no reliable D call. This receptor was taken from a male patient between 5 and 17 years old who had a stem cell transplant for acute lymphoblastic leukemia, so the T cells may come from the graft donor. As DNA, the CDR3 is TGCGCCAGCAGCCAAGAGGCAGATCCTTATCAGCCCCAGCATTTT. It yields the protein CASSQEADPYQPQHF.